This T cell receptor beta chain was identified in a study of response to subunit inactivated influenza vaccine. Trimming removed 4 bases at V and 3 bases at J, with 7 bases between. This CDR3 is 12 amino acids long. Germline-derived CDR1 and CDR2 are ENHRY and SYGVKD. General observations from the study: A suggestion made by the authors is that each seasonal influenza vaccination recruits few new T cells.

Remarks on this clonotype: Its antigen is not known.

One entry per CDR3 protein results from TCRdb running MiXCR on the RT-PCR reads. This sample has some 500,000 distinct CDR3 sequences, with about 25% found just once. The chain combines TRBV10-3 with TRBJ2-7, with D perhaps matching TRBD1 (5 bases). This receptor was taken from a man in his forties or fifties who received an inactivated influenza vaccine. The specimen was CD4+ T cells sorted from PBMCs, collected approximately 5 days after vaccination. In nucleotides, the CDR3 is TGTGCCATCAGTGCTGGACACTACGAGCAGTACTTC. Translated, it gives CAISAGHYEQYF.